Each of the 4 T cell receptor beta chains below was sequenced from the same sample in a study of T cell responses to AZD1222 COVID-19 vaccine. TCRdb's table, derived via immunoSEQ multiplex PCR, lists solely in-frame clones and lacks some. This sample carries approximately 140,000 clones, about 92% of them seen once, and the ten largest clones take just over 3%. Sequenced material: peripheral blood, taken on day 0 of AZD1222 vaccination. All receptors come from an adult in good health.

This chain uses TRBV11-2 with TRBJ2-3; no clear D. With 1 base removed from V and 5 bases from J, the gap between germline ends came to 7 bases. Germline values: CDR1 SGHAT, CDR2 FQNNGV. The CDR3 spans 13 residues. Here the CDR3 DNA reads TGTGCCAGCAGCTTAGGTCCCTTAGATACGCAGTATTTT. Its translation is CASSLGPLDTQYF.

The chain uses TRBV6-2 or TRBV6-3 and TRBJ1-2, with no clear D. Germline CDR1 MNHEY, CDR2 SVGEGT. V was trimmed by 2 bases and J by 2 bases, leaving 6 bases between them. CDR3 length: 13 amino acids. The CDR3 spells CASSYVGNYGYTF. DNA of the CDR3: TGTGCCAGCAGTTACGTCGGGAACTATGGCTACACCTTC.

The rearrangement uses TRBV9 and TRBJ1-6; TRBD1 matches 9 bases. Germline V CDR1 and CDR2: SGDLS, YYNGEE. The length of the CDR3 is 14 residues. The V and J ends lost 4 bases and 7 bases, in that order; junction bases with no gene match: 3. CDR3 sequence: CASSTGTGNSPLHF. As DNA, the CDR3 is TGTGCCAGCAGCACCGGGACAGGGAATTCACCCCTCCACTTT.

The V call is TRBV7-9, the J call TRBJ2-1; 9 nucleotides align to TRBD1. CDR1 is SEHNR and CDR2 is FQNEAQ in the germline V gene (reference sequence). The CDR3 totals 16 residues. V dropped 4 bases and J dropped 6; count of bases not matched to a gene: 10. As DNA, the CDR3 is TGTGCCAGCAGCTCCTGGGACAGGGCATTCCCCAATGAGCAGTTCTTC. Translated: CASSSWDRAFPNEQFF.